This section outlines one T cell receptor beta chain sequence together with its context. This sample is part of a study of blood T cell repertoires in COVID-19. For the study at large: Samples representing acute and convalescent COVID-19 were sourced from the United States, Italy and Spain. T cells, B-cell-depleted T cells, or PBMCs provided the cDNA or gDNA that served as material.

In the source study's methods: Researchers report that nucleated cell counts were estimated from reference gene primer amplification. The repertoire was sequenced with immunoSEQ multiplex PCR; TCRdb's copy has only in-frame clones and lacks some. The V and J calls and the clone size are those of that table, but D and trimming were determined from the DNA. Among about 50,000 clones listed, approximately 85% were seen once. The CDR3 totals 19 residues. V lost 2 bases and J lost 5; bases outside the gene matches: 15. Germline CDR1 and CDR2: MDHEN and SYDVKM. Sequenced sample: peripheral blood. This sequence originates from a man aged 55 to 70 with acute or convalescent COVID-19. This chain joins TRBV28 and TRBJ1-6; 7 bases line up with TRBD1. CDR3 region: CASSLLPLQGPPNNSPLHF. The CDR3 DNA is TGTGCCAGCAGTTTACTACCCTTACAGGGGCCTCCTAATAATTCACCCCTCCACTTT.